The 15 T cell receptor beta chains below were found in one sample sequenced in a study of neurological immune-mediated disorders. The time point denotes: longitudinal time-point 1 (baseline). TCRdb ran MiXCR on the 5' RACE reads and lists one entry per CDR3 protein. The sample carries 60,000 to 90,000 distinct CDR3 sequences, about 9.4% recorded once. Sequencing was done on a sample of PBMCs. The receptors were sampled from a young man in good health.

This clonotype was detected many times. This chain uses TRBV5-1 with TRBJ2-5; D might be TRBD1 or TRBD2, each matching 6 bases. The CDR3 length is 14 residues. V was clipped by 0 bases and J by 6 bases, with 12 bases between them. Germline assignment: CDR1 SGHRS and CDR2 YFSETQ. The CDR3, as DNA: TGCGCCAGCAGCTTGGATCCGGGGGCGAAGACCCAGTACTTC. The encoded protein is CASSLDPGAKTQYF.

This clonotype was seen repeatedly, ten times or more. The CDR3 is CSVELGGSYEQYF. In DNA, the CDR3 is TGCAGCGTTGAACTGGGAGGCTCCTACGAGCAGTACTTC. The genes are TRBV29-1 and TRBJ2-7; a possible D gene is TRBD2 (6 bases). V lost 2 bases and J lost 0, with 8 bases in between. In germline, CDR1 is SQVTM, CDR2 ANQGSEA. The CDR3 is made up of 13 amino acids.

This clonotype was recorded at least ten times. The gene calls are TRBV20-1 and TRBJ2-1; a possible D gene is TRBD2 (7 bases). The germline V and J ends were trimmed by 1 base and 8 bases, with 15 bases remaining between them. The CDR3 runs to 14 residues. Germline V CDR1 and CDR2: DFQATT, SNEGSKA (reference sequence). CDR3 sequence (DNA): TGCAGTGCTAGAGGGACTAGGGGGAATCATGAGCAGTTCTTC. Protein sequence: CSARGTRGNHEQFF.

Ten or more counts support this clonotype. This chain links TRBV28 with TRBJ2-7, with 12 bases lining up with TRBD2. Trimming took 5 bases from V and 0 from J; bases not matched to a gene: 11. This CDR3 is built from 18 residues. Germline V gene data show CDR1 as MDHEN and CDR2 as SYDVKM. The CDR3 here is CASSRVPGLAGVSYEQYF. As DNA, the CDR3 is TGTGCCAGCAGTCGGGTACCGGGACTAGCGGGCGTCTCCTACGAGCAGTACTTC.

This clonotype was counted a few times. The chain couples TRBV7-2 to TRBJ2-2, with 11 bases aligning to TRBD2. CDR1 SGHTA and CDR2 FQGNSA come from the germline V gene. The ends lost 7 bases at V and 4 bases at J; junction bases unmatched: 8. The CDR3 consists of 16 residues. This chain's CDR3 is CASTKLAGESTGELFF. The CDR3 DNA follows: TGTGCCAGCACCAAACTAGCGGGAGAAAGCACCGGGGAGCTGTTTTTT.

The rearrangement links TRBV15 to TRBJ2-7, with D possibly TRBD2 on 6 matching bases. V was cut by 5 bases and J by 2 bases, with 13 bases left in between. CDR1 is LNHNV and CDR2 is YYDKDF in the germline V gene (reference sequence). This CDR3 region has 14 residues. CDR3 amino acids: CATSPRLGTYEQYF. Here the CDR3 DNA reads TGTGCCACCAGCCCCCGACTAGGAACCTACGAGCAGTACTTC.

CDR3 nucleotides: TGTGCCAGCAGCTTTAGTTGGAATCAGGGACTAGAATCCCCCGGGGAGCTGTTTTTT. It translates to CASSFSWNQGLESPGELFF. The J gene is TRBJ2-2, the V gene TRBV7-2; 8 bases match TRBD2. Germline-derived CDR1 and CDR2 are SGHTA and FQGNSA. Trimming took 3 bases from V and 6 from J; bases not matched to a gene: 18. This CDR3 spans 19 amino acids.

This clonotype came up a few times. The J gene is TRBJ2-3, the V gene TRBV28, with D perhaps TRBD1 (7 bases). Germline V gene lookup returns CDR1 MDHEN and CDR2 SYDVKM. The V end was cut by 5 bases, the J end by 4 bases, with 28 bases between. The CDR3 is 19 residues long. The chain's CDR3 is CASSHTLYRGLLGPDTQYF. As DNA, the CDR3 is TGTGCCAGCAGTCACACTCTATACAGGGGACTCCTCGGTCCAGATACGCAGTATTTT.

This clonotype has a count of ten or more. This rearrangement joins TRBV4-1 to TRBJ2-7; 10 positions match TRBD2. V was pared by 0 bases and J by 3 bases, with 5 bases of the junction left unmatched. CDR1 and CDR2 from the germline V gene are MGHRA and YSYEKL. The CDR3 extends over 16 amino acids. In DNA form, the CDR3 reads TGCGCCAGCAGCCAAGATCGAGGACTAGCGGTCTACGAGCAGTACTTC. Protein sequence: CASSQDRGLAVYEQYF.

In this sample, this clonotype turned up a few times. This chain joins TRBV6-1 and TRBJ2-5; no clear D. CDR1 MNHNS and CDR2 SASEGT come from the germline V gene. V was shortened by 3 bases and J by 4 bases, with 12 bases between the two germline ends. The length of the CDR3 is 14 residues. The CDR3 coding sequence is TGTGCCAGCAGTGATCAGGTTGTCCGAGAGACCCAGTACTTC. It yields the protein CASSDQVVRETQYF.

This clonotype was seen at least ten times. The V gene is TRBV5-1, the J gene TRBJ2-7; 12 positions match TRBD2. CDR1 is SGHRS, CDR2 YFSETQ, per germline. The CDR3 loop spans 15 amino acids. The ends lost 4 bases at V and 4 bases at J; junction bases unmatched: 6. CDR3 sequence reads: CASSPGTSGLYEQYF. CDR3 sequence (DNA): TGCGCCAGCAGCCCCGGGACTAGCGGGTTGTACGAGCAGTACTTC.

This clonotype was counted at least ten times. CDR3 loop: CAISESTASRQGMTSYEQYF. Written as DNA, the CDR3 is TGTGCCATCAGTGAGTCGACGGCATCGAGACAGGGGATGACCTCCTACGAGCAGTACTTC. The rearrangement links TRBV10-3 to TRBJ2-7; 8 nucleotides match TRBD1. This CDR3 is 20 amino acids long. CDR1 ENHRY and CDR2 SYGVKD come from the germline V gene. The J segment lost 0 bases and the V segment lost 0 bases, leaving 16 bases of the junction unmatched.

This clonotype has just a few counts. V gene TRBV6-1 combines with J gene TRBJ2-1, with no clear D. Deletions cut 0 bases from V and 5 bases from J, with 8 bases between. Germline V gives CDR1 MNHNS, CDR2 SASEGT. The CDR3 runs to 14 residues. In nucleotides, the CDR3 is TGTGCCAGCAGTGAAGCTATGGGTAACAATGAGCAGTTCTTC. Its protein product is CASSEAMGNNEQFF.

This clonotype was detected many times. The chain recombines TRBV28 with TRBJ2-5, with D unresolved. The CDR3 loop spans 13 amino acids. Trimming stripped 2 bases from V and 3 bases from J, with 7 bases between. Per the germline V gene, CDR1 is MDHEN and CDR2 is SYDVKM. The chain's CDR3 is CASSLRTEETQYF. The CDR3 DNA is TGTGCCAGCAGTTTACGGACGGAAGAGACCCAGTACTTC.

This clonotype has a count of ten or more. V and J are TRBV5-1 and TRBJ2-1; TRBD2 might be the D (6 bases). Germline CDR1 and CDR2: SGHRS and YFSETQ. V was shortened by 0 bases and J by 7 bases, with 17 bases between the two germline ends. There are 16 residues in the CDR3. The CDR3 DNA is TGCGCCAGCAGCTTGGTCCTAGCGATTAGTACGAATGAGCAGTTCTTC. It yields the protein CASSLVLAISTNEQFF.